This T cell receptor beta chain was observed in a study of neurological immune-mediated disorders. Unsorted libraries used 2 million PBMCs kept at -80 degrees C. In its sample, this clonotype was seen many times. The germline V gene encodes CDR1 SNHLY and CDR2 FYNNEI. The CDR3 spans 14 residues. V was shortened by 7 bases and J by 3 bases, with 15 bases between the two germline ends. MiXCR, applied by TCRdb to the 5' RACE reads, yields one record per CDR3 protein. Found here are about 46,000 distinct CDR3 sequences, 4% to 5.5% of them singletons; the top ten hold around 5%. The chain has TRBV2 and TRBJ2-5, with D possibly being TRBD1 (5 bases). The sample comprised PBMCs. The receptor was isolated from a woman aged 60-75 years with multiple sclerosis. CDR3 in DNA: TGTGCCAGCACGGTGCAGGGTGGAGAAGAGACCCAGTACTTC. Its protein is CASTVQGGEETQYF.